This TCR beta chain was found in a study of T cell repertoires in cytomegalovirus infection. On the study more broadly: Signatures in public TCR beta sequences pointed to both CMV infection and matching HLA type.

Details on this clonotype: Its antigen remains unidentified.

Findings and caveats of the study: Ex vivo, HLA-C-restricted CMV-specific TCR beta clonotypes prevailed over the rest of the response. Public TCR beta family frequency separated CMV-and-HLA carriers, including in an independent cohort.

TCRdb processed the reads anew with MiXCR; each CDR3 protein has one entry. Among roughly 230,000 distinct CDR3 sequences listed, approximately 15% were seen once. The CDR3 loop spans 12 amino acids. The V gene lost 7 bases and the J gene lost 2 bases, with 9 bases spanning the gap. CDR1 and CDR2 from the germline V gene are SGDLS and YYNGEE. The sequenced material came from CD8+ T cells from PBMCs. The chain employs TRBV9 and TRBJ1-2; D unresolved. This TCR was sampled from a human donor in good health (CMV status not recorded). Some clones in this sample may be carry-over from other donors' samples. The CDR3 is CASLSGNYGYTF. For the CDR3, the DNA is TGTGCCAGCTTATCTGGGAACTATGGCTACACCTTC.